A single sample is the source of the 27 T cell receptor beta chains below, sequenced in a study of T cell responses to AZD1222 COVID-19 vaccine (dated by TCRdb to the early 2020s). Library creation used the immunoSEQ multiplex PCR assay. Drawn from immuneACCESS, this table holds only the in-frame rearrangements with V and J called that TCRdb kept. Clones are partly lost; checked studies trace under half to an unresolved V gene and leave the rest unexplained. The sample table contains about 100,000 clones; only one count was recorded for 70% to 90% of them. The top ten clonotypes cover 18% of the sample. According to the study, the label for this sample's time point signals: baseline before first vaccination. The sequenced sample was peripheral blood, obtained on day 0 of AZD1222 vaccination. Source of these receptors: an adult in good health.

As regards this clone: Other DNA sequences from this sample encode an identical CDR3 as well. The rearrangement joins TRBV29-1 to TRBJ2-3; 9 bases line up with TRBD1. The CDR3 consists of 13 residues. V dropped 6 bases and J dropped 3; count of bases not matched to a gene: 4. The V gene's germline CDR1 is SQVTM and CDR2 ANQGSEA. CDR3 bases: TGCAGCGTCCCAGGACAGGGGACAGATACGCAGTATTTT. Amino acid sequence: CSVPGQGTDTQYF.

The genes are TRBV30 and TRBJ1-1; D gene unclear. There are 14 residues in the CDR3. Between the trimmed V and J ends, which lost 1 base and 1 base, there was a span of 10 bases. CDR1 is GTSNPN and CDR2 is SVGIG in the germline V gene (reference sequence). CDR3 nucleotide sequence: TGTGCCTGGAGTGCCCTCTTCTCGAACACTGAAGCTTTCTTT. This gives the protein CAWSALFSNTEAFF. Variable domain in full (rest from reference TRBV30 and TRBJ1-1): SQTIHQWPATLVQPVGSPLSLECTVEGTSNPNLYWYRQAAGRGLQLLFYSVGIGQISSEVPQNLSASRPQDRQFILSSKKLLLSDSGFYLCAWSALFSNTEAFFGQGTRLTVV.

The chain employs TRBV10-1 and TRBJ2-1, with 9 bases fitting TRBD1. J gave up 9 bases and V 4 bases, and 7 bases lay outside the gene matches. CDR3 length: 14 amino acids. The V gene's germline CDR1 is WNHNN and CDR2 SYGVQD (reference sequence). CDR3: CASSGGQGFGEQFF. CDR3 bases: TGCGCCAGCAGTGGGGGACAGGGTTTTGGTGAGCAGTTCTTC.

The V and J genes are TRBV2 and TRBJ1-1; D gene unclear. Germline loops: CDR1 SNHLY, CDR2 FYNNEI. Trimming removed 6 bases at V and 4 bases at J, with 24 bases between. The CDR3 has 17 residues. CDR3 protein: CASRYPGALKWGTEAFF. As DNA, the CDR3 is TGTGCCAGCAGATATCCGGGCGCTTTAAAATGGGGCACTGAAGCTTTCTTT.

This rearrangement joins TRBV6-6 to TRBJ2-6; 8 bases are a match to TRBD1. There are 16 residues in the CDR3. The V gene end was trimmed by 8 bases and the J gene end by 4 bases; junction bases not matched to a gene: 10. Germline lookup yields CDR1 MNHNY and CDR2 SVGAGI (reference sequence). The CDR3 loop is CASFWSGGEGANVLTF. The CDR3 coding sequence is TGTGCCAGCTTCTGGTCAGGGGGCGAGGGGGCCAACGTCCTGACTTTC.

Remarks on this clone: The conserved phenylalanine or tryptophan is not found at the CDR3 terminus, so this likely reflects a read error. V is TRBV5-6 and J is TRBJ1-6; no firm D call. The V gene lost 1 base and the J gene lost 0 bases, with 5 bases spanning the gap. Germline values: CDR1 SGHDT, CDR2 YYEEEE. This CDR3 contains 15 residues. In DNA, the CDR3 is TGTGCCAGCAGCTTGTCAGGCTCCTATAATTCACCCCTCCACCTT. It encodes CASSLSGSYNSPLHL.

The chain carries TRBV7-6 and TRBJ2-7, with 8 positions matching TRBD1. The CDR3 runs 16 residues. J lost 0 bases, V lost 5 bases, and 9 bases had no gene match. Per germline, CDR1 SGHVS and CDR2 FNYEAQ. The CDR3 loop reads CASSPRQGYFSYEQYF. For the CDR3, the DNA is TGTGCCAGCAGCCCGAGACAGGGGTATTTCTCCTACGAGCAGTACTTC.

This chain joins TRBV6-1 and TRBJ1-5; TRBD1 aligns across 10 bases. Per germline, CDR1 MNHNS and CDR2 SASEGT. The CDR3 has 20 residues. J gave up 0 bases and V 2 bases, and 13 bases lay outside the gene matches. The CDR3 spells CASSEWAGGQGTYSNQPQHF. The CDR3 DNA sequence: TGTGCCAGCAGTGAATGGGCCGGGGGACAGGGGACTTATAGCAATCAGCCCCAGCATTTT.

This chain joins TRBV19 and TRBJ2-5, with 7 bases that match TRBD1. This CDR3 contains 18 residues. The V gene's germline CDR1 is LNHDA and CDR2 SQIVND (reference sequence). With 3 bases clipped from V and 5 bases from J, the junction kept 18 bases outside the gene matches. The CDR3 nucleotides read TGTGCCAGTAGTATTAAGTGGTGGGGGACAGCCGGTCGGGAGACCCAGTACTTC. The encoded protein is CASSIKWWGTAGRETQYF. Together with reference TRBV19 and TRBJ2-5, the CDR3 gives the full variable domain: DGGITQSPKYLFRKEGQNVTLSCEQNLNHDAMYWYRQDPGQGLRLIYYSQIVNDFQKGDIAEGYSVSREKKESFPLTVTSAQKNPTAFYLCASSIKWWGTAGRETQYFGPGTRLLVL.

The table lists this clone with a few counts. The chain links TRBV25-1 to TRBJ2-4, with 9 bases lining up with TRBD1. This CDR3 is built from 16 residues. Germline V gives CDR1 MGHDK, CDR2 SYGVNS. V trimming: 4 bases; J trimming: 0 bases; junction bases outside the gene matches: 4. CDR3 coding DNA: TGTGCCAGCAGTGGGGGACAGGGCCTAGCCAAAAACATTCAGTACTTC. It is translated as CASSGGQGLAKNIQYF.

The chain has TRBV21-1 and TRBJ2-1; the table assigns TRBD2, which was not confirmed against the DNA. TRBV21-1 is tagged as a pseudogene. This CDR3 is 15 amino acids long. The CDR3: CASSRETESGLEQFF. As DNA, the CDR3 is TGTGCCAGCAGCAGAGAAACTGAATCCGGGTTGGAGCAGTTCTTC.

The J gene is TRBJ1-2, the V gene TRBV6-5; 7 bases fit TRBD1. Germline assignment: CDR1 MNHEY and CDR2 SVGAGI. V shed 5 bases, J shed 0 bases, and the junction held 3 bases outside the gene matches. This CDR3 has 14 residues. This CDR3 is CASSPGTANYGYTF. The CDR3 DNA sequence: TGTGCCAGCAGTCCCGGGACAGCTAACTATGGCTACACCTTC.

The CDR3 here is CASSFTAAGNYGYTF. The CDR3 DNA is TGTGCCAGCAGCTTTACCGCGGCCGGTAACTATGGCTACACCTTC. V usage is TRBV7-9 and J usage is TRBJ1-2; D gene uncertain. CDR3 size: 15 residues. V lost 3 bases and J 1 base, leaving 12 bases between the germline ends. CDR1 is SEHNR, CDR2 FQNEAQ, per germline (reference sequence). The variable domain in full, completed from reference TRBV7-9 and TRBJ1-2, reads DTGVSQNPRHKITKRGQNVTFRCDPISEHNRLYWYRQTLGQGPEFLTYFQNEAQLEKSRLLSDRFSAERPKGSFSTLEIQRTEQGDSAMYLCASSFTAAGNYGYTFGSGTRLTVV.

The chain links TRBV6-4 to TRBJ1-2; 8 bases are a match to TRBD1. The germline V gene encodes CDR1 MRHNA and CDR2 SNTAGT. J gave up 0 bases and V 6 bases, and 9 bases lay outside the gene matches. This CDR3 region has 16 residues. The chain's CDR3 is CASRGGQERTNYGYTF. DNA for the CDR3: TGTGCCAGCAGGGGGGGACAGGAAAGAACTAACTATGGCTACACCTTC.

This clone was seen only a few times. V is TRBV7-2 and J is TRBJ2-3, with 8 bases that match TRBD2. The CDR3 has 16 residues. Trimming cost V 0 bases and J 5 bases; bases outside gene matches: 7. The germline gives CDR1 SGHTA, CDR2 FQGNSA. In DNA form, the CDR3 reads TGTGCCAGCAGCTTAGCGGCCCTAGCGGGTCAAGATACGCAGTATTTT. It translates to CASSLAALAGQDTQYF.

With regard to this clone: The conserved phenylalanine or tryptophan normally closing the CDR3 is absent here, so this likely arose from a read error. The genes are TRBV19 and TRBJ1-6; TRBD1 might be the D (6 bases). The CDR3 loop spans 14 amino acids. Trimming removed 7 bases at V and 6 bases at J, with 13 bases between. Per germline, CDR1 LNHDA and CDR2 SQIVND (reference sequence). This CDR3 reads CASKKTGVNSPLHL. The DNA for the CDR3 is TGTGCCAGTAAGAAGACAGGCGTTAATTCACCCCTCCACCTT.

This clone is medium-sized (0.01 to 0.1%). The chain recombines TRBV3-1 (or the pseudogene TRBV3-2) with TRBJ2-1; a weak D match, TRBD2 (5 bases). This CDR3 has 12 residues. V lost 10 bases, J lost 6 bases, and 13 bases lay in between. Germline V gene data show CDR1 as LGHDT and CDR2 as YNNKEL (reference sequence). The CDR3 DNA reads TGTGCCACCACACTCGGAGGCAATGAGCAGTTCTTC. The encoded protein is CATTLGGNEQFF.

The gene calls are TRBV6-5 and TRBJ1-2; 11 bases line up with TRBD1. CDR1 and CDR2 from the germline V gene are MNHEY and SVGAGI. The V gene end was trimmed by 0 bases and the J gene end by 7 bases; junction bases not matched to a gene: 7. The CDR3 is 16 residues long. CDR3 amino acids: CASSYSNGQGARGYTF. DNA for the CDR3: TGTGCCAGCAGTTACTCGAACGGACAGGGGGCTCGTGGCTACACCTTC.

This clone appeared a single time. The chain uses TRBV7-2 and TRBJ2-1; the D gene is possibly TRBD2 (6 bases). The CDR3 is 16 residues long. The ends were cut back, 0 bases at V and 5 bases at J, with 14 bases in the middle. Germline V gene sequence: CDR1 SGHTA, CDR2 FQGNSA. CDR3 region: CASSLAMGGKNNEQFF. As DNA, the CDR3 is TGTGCCAGCAGCTTAGCTATGGGGGGAAAAAACAATGAGCAGTTCTTC.

The chain joins TRBV5-4 to TRBJ1-3, with 11 bases matching TRBD1. In germline, CDR1 is SGHNT, CDR2 YYREEE (reference sequence). With 4 bases clipped from V and 0 bases from J, the junction kept 3 bases outside the gene matches. This CDR3 spans 16 amino acids. CDR3 coding DNA: TGTGCCAGCAGCAGGACAGGGGGCTTCTCTGGAAACACCATATATTTT. It specifies CASSRTGGFSGNTIYF.

V and J are TRBV19 and TRBJ1-2, with D unresolved. Between the trimmed V and J ends, which lost 1 base and 2 bases, there was a span of 11 bases. The CDR3 sequence is 15 residues long. CDR1 is LNHDA, CDR2 SQIVND, per germline (reference sequence). The CDR3 sequence is CASSIGFEGNYGYTF. The CDR3 nucleotides are TGTGCCAGTAGTATAGGCTTCGAGGGCAACTATGGCTACACCTTC.

The chain joins TRBV9 to TRBJ2-1; tentatively, D is TRBD2 (7 bases). The V gene's germline CDR1 is SGDLS and CDR2 YYNGEE. The germline V and J ends were trimmed by 3 bases and 5 bases, with 18 bases remaining between them. This CDR3 has 16 residues. DNA of the CDR3: TGTGCCAGCAGCGGGCGGGATGCGGGGGCTAACAATGAGCAGTTCTTC. Translating it yields CASSGRDAGANNEQFF.

The chain uses TRBV21-1 and TRBJ1-1. TRBV21-1 is described as a pseudogene. CDR3 length: 19 amino acids. In DNA, the CDR3 is TGTGCCAGCAGCAAAGGGTCCGGAAGGGCACTGAAGGGGAACACTGAAGCTTTCTTT. It specifies CASSKGSGRALKGNTEAFF.

This rearrangement joins TRBV2 to TRBJ2-3, with no clear D. CDR1 is SNHLY and CDR2 is FYNNEI in the germline V gene. Trimming shortened V by 6 bases and J by 2 bases, and 12 bases separated the two germline ends. CDR3 length equals 14 residues. This CDR3 reads CASRNFGDTDTQYF. In DNA form, the CDR3 reads TGTGCCAGCAGGAACTTTGGGGACACAGATACGCAGTATTTT.

This sequence joins TRBV5-6 and TRBJ1-1; D is uncertain. CDR3 length: 13 residues. The germline CDR1 and CDR2 sequences are SGHDT and YYEEEE. V was trimmed by 4 bases and J by 5 bases, leaving 12 bases between them. CDR3 DNA: TGTGCCAGCAGCCTCCCCGTCATGACTGAAGCTTTCTTT. As protein: CASSLPVMTEAFF.

The rearrangement uses TRBV24-1 and TRBJ2-3; 7 bases fit TRBD1. CDR3 length: 13 amino acids. Looked up from germline, CDR1 is KGHDR and CDR2 is SFDVKD. J gave up 1 base and V 10 bases, and 4 bases lay outside the gene matches. CDR3 sequence (DNA): TGTGCCACTAAAGGGACAGGCACAGATACGCAGTATTTT. Protein: CATKGTGTDTQYF.

The chain combines TRBV4-2 with TRBJ1-2, with D unresolved. With 0 bases removed from V and 0 bases from J, the gap between germline ends came to 8 bases. CDR3 size: 15 residues. From germline, CDR1 is LGHNA and CDR2 YNFKEQ. CDR3 coding DNA: TGTGCCAGCAGCCAAGAAGACAATACTAACTATGGCTACACCTTC. Translated: CASSQEDNTNYGYTF.